These T cell receptor beta chains were read from a single sample in a study of neurological immune-mediated disorders. TCRdb passed the 5' RACE reads through MiXCR, listing each CDR3 protein once. Among approximately 80,000 distinct CDR3 sequences listed, 5% to 6.5% were seen once. Sequenced sample: PBMCs. All receptors come from a woman aged 60-75 years with multiple sclerosis. Each CDR3 is given with its conserved first and last residue. Fields, in order: V gene, J gene, clone size, D gene, CDR3 protein, CDR3 DNA. A D gene is named only where the DNA matches it firmly. Size values are once, few and many counts, or a class for expanded clones, and some rows have none.

TRBV5-1,TRBJ2-1,many,TRBD2,CASSLVASGSSEQFF,TGCGCCAGCAGCTTGGTGGCTAGCGGGTCCAGTGAGCAGTTCTTC
TRBV5-1,TRBJ2-2,many,-,CASSPRASGTGELFF,TGCGCCAGCAGCCCACGCGCTAGTGGGACCGGGGAGCTGTTTTTT
TRBV14,TRBJ2-3,many,TRBD2,CASSQEPGTSGDTDTQYF,TGTGCCAGCAGCCAAGAACCCGGGACTAGCGGGGACACAGATACGCAGTATTTT
TRBV20-1,TRBJ1-1,-,-,CSARVGVNTEAFF,TGCAGTGCTAGAGTCGGGGTGAACACTGAAGCTTTCTTT
TRBV5-1,TRBJ2-5,many,TRBD2,CASSSSGGAGEETQYF,TGCGCCAGCAGCTCGAGCGGGGGAGCGGGGGAGGAGACCCAGTACTTC
TRBV14,TRBJ2-5,many,-,CASSHPLTATQETQYF,TGTGCCAGCAGCCACCCACTGACAGCAACCCAAGAGACCCAGTACTTC
TRBV18,TRBJ2-7,-,TRBD2,CASSLHSGGTDTQYF,TGTGCCAGCTCACTCCATAGCGGGGGAACAGATACGCAGTACTTC
TRBV18,TRBJ1-1,many,-,CASSPWTLGTEAFF,TGTGCCAGCTCCCCCTGGACACTCGGTACTGAAGCTTTCTTT
TRBV3-1,TRBJ2-7,many,TRBD1,CASSQEVQGTYEQYF,TGTGCCAGCAGCCAAGAAGTACAGGGGACCTACGAGCAGTACTTC
TRBV10-2,TRBJ2-2,many,-,CASSGVKTGELFF,TGCGCCAGCAGTGGCGTCAAGACCGGGGAGCTGTTTTTT
TRBV4-2,TRBJ2-7,many,TRBD2,CASSQASLADYEQYF,TGTGCCAGCAGCCAAGCCTCCCTAGCGGATTACGAGCAGTACTTC
TRBV9,TRBJ1-2,many,-,CASSPDPKQGPAGANYGYTF,TGTGCCAGCAGCCCGGATCCAAAGCAGGGACCTGCAGGGGCTAACTATGGCTACACCTTC
TRBV20-1,TRBJ2-5,many,-,CSARDGPVDQYF,TGCAGTGCTAGAGATGGACCCGTCGACCAGTACTTC
TRBV20-1,TRBJ1-2,many,-,CSARDPGVRGYTF,TGCAGTGCTAGAGATCCGGGGGTTCGCGGCTACACCTTC
TRBV3-1,TRBJ1-5,many,-,CASSRTGGNQPQHF,TGTGCCAGCAGCCGGACGGGAGGGAATCAGCCCCAGCATTTT
TRBV5-1,TRBJ1-4,many,-,CASSQFRTATNEKLFF,TGCGCCAGCAGCCAATTTCGGACAGCAACTAATGAAAAACTGTTTTTT
TRBV15,TRBJ1-4,many,TRBD1,CATSRQPGQSNEKLFF,TGTGCCACCAGCAGACAACCGGGACAGTCTAATGAAAAACTGTTTTTT
TRBV6-5,TRBJ2-7,many,TRBD1,CASSSPRRDRAYEQYF,TGTGCCAGCAGTTCCCCGCGACGGGACAGGGCCTACGAGCAGTACTTC
TRBV15,TRBJ2-2,many,-,CATSREWTGVTGELFF,TGTGCCACCAGCAGAGAATGGACCGGGGTCACCGGGGAGCTGTTTTTT
TRBV5-1,TRBJ2-7,many,-,CASSLEAGREQYF,TGCGCCAGCAGCTTGGAAGCCGGCCGGGAGCAGTACTTC
TRBV18,TRBJ1-1,-,-,CASSPQGRLDTEAFF,TGTGCCAGCTCCCCCCAGGGGAGGTTGGACACTGAAGCTTTCTTT
TRBV28,TRBJ2-1,few,TRBD1,CATLQGARSYNEQFF,TGTGCCACATTACAGGGGGCCCGCTCCTACAATGAGCAGTTCTTC
TRBV7-2,TRBJ1-1,many,-,CASSLGSSEAFF,TGTGCCAGCAGCTTAGGGTCCAGTGAAGCTTTCTTT
TRBV6-1,TRBJ2-5,-,TRBD2,CASSEGIAGNQETQYF,TGTGCCAGCAGTGAAGGAATAGCGGGGAATCAAGAGACCCAGTACTTC
TRBV5-1,TRBJ1-1,many,-,CASSPDRPTEAFF,TGCGCCAGCAGCCCTGACAGGCCTACTGAAGCTTTCTTT
TRBV7-2,TRBJ1-5,many,-,CASSYLVDQPQHF,TGTGCCAGCAGCTACCTAGTCGATCAGCCCCAGCATTTT
TRBV5-1,TRBJ2-5,many,TRBD1,CASSLPGQYQETQYF,TGCGCCAGCAGCTTACCGGGACAGTACCAAGAGACCCAGTACTTC
TRBV11-3,TRBJ1-1,few,TRBD1,CASSQQGPNTEAFF,TGTGCCAGCAGCCAACAGGGGCCGAACACTGAAGCTTTCTTT
TRBV7-9,TRBJ1-1,many,-,CASSPPRPLTEAFF,TGTGCCAGCAGCCCCCCCCGGCCCCTCACTGAAGCTTTCTTT
TRBV2,TRBJ1-5,many,TRBD1,CASSEVPSGGVRNQPQHF,TGTGCCAGCAGTGAAGTGCCCTCAGGGGGCGTTCGCAATCAGCCCCAGCATTTT
TRBV5-6,TRBJ2-3,many,-,CASSSTGTFPTDTQYF,TGTGCCAGCAGCTCAACCGGGACTTTCCCCACAGATACGCAGTATTTT
TRBV7-2,TRBJ1-4,many,-,CASSPQPATNEKLFF,TGTGCCAGCAGCCCTCAACCTGCAACTAATGAAAAACTGTTTTTT
TRBV5-1,TRBJ1-2,many,TRBD1,CASSWGQGWYGYTF,TGCGCCAGCAGCTGGGGACAGGGATGGTATGGCTACACCTTC
TRBV6-5,TRBJ2-7,many,-,CASSGFRGQSYEQYF,TGTGCCAGCAGTGGATTCCGTGGACAGTCCTACGAGCAGTACTTC
TRBV12-3/TRBV12-4,TRBJ2-7,many,TRBD2,CASSLTSGGADEQYF,TGTGCCAGCAGCTTGACTAGCGGGGGGGCCGACGAGCAGTACTTC
TRBV7-2,TRBJ1-6,many,-,CASSSGVGLGSPLHF,TGTGCCAGCAGCTCCGGGGTGGGGCTTGGTTCACCCCTCCACTTT
TRBV2,TRBJ1-6,-,-,CASTEGRISSPLHF,TGTGCCAGCACGGAGGGTCGAATTAGTTCACCCCTCCACTTT
TRBV27,TRBJ1-4,many,-,CASSGSGAREEKLFF,TGTGCCAGCAGTGGCTCCGGGGCAAGAGAGGAAAAACTGTTTTTT
TRBV27,TRBJ1-6,-,-,CASSLYNSPLHF,TGTGCCAGCAGTTTATATAATTCACCCCTCCACTTT
TRBV12-3/TRBV12-4,TRBJ1-2,many,-,CASTGTLYGYTF,TGTGCCAGCACCGGGACCCTCTATGGCTACACCTTC
TRBV5-1,TRBJ2-1,many,TRBD2,CASSLVAGGSYNEQFF,TGCGCCAGCAGCTTGGTCGCGGGGGGCTCCTACAATGAGCAGTTCTTC
TRBV3-1,TRBJ2-5,-,-,CASSQGPSQETQYF,TGTGCCAGCAGCCAAGGTCCCAGCCAAGAGACCCAGTACTTC
TRBV28,TRBJ2-7,many,TRBD1,CASRDSVGSLDF,TGTGCCAGCCGGGACAGTGTGGGGTCGTTGGACTTC
TRBV5-1,TRBJ2-5,many,TRBD2,CASRGTSGETQYF,TGCGCCAGCAGGGGGACTAGCGGGGAAACCCAGTACTTC
TRBV27,TRBJ1-5,many,-,CASSLISDNQPQHF,TGTGCCAGCAGTTTGATTTCGGACAATCAGCCCCAGCATTTT
TRBV20-1,TRBJ2-3,many,TRBD1,CRAGTGGADTQYF,TGCAGGGCCGGGACAGGGGGGGCAGATACGCAGTATTTT
TRBV4-1,TRBJ1-4,-,TRBD1,CASSPGQGGEKLFF,TGCGCCAGCAGCCCCGGACAGGGAGGTGAAAAACTGTTTTTT
TRBV7-2,TRBJ2-2,many,TRBD2,CASSLSSGGPGELFF,TGTGCCAGCAGCCTTAGTAGCGGGGGACCCGGGGAGCTGTTTTTT
TRBV20-1,TRBJ2-7,many,-,CSARDLVGGESYEQYF,TGCAGTGCTAGAGATCTCGTGGGTGGGGAGTCCTACGAGCAGTACTTC
TRBV5-1,TRBJ2-7,many,-,CASSLEEGLTYEQYF,TGCGCCAGCAGCTTGGAGGAGGGCCTGACCTACGAGCAGTACTTC
TRBV7-9,TRBJ1-6,many,-,CASSLGGVSPLHF,TGTGCCAGCAGCTTAGGAGGCGTCTCACCCCTCCACTTT
TRBV5-6,TRBJ2-4,-,-,CASSPTGAAKNIQYF,TGTGCCAGCAGCCCCACGGGGGCGGCCAAAAACATTCAGTACTTC
TRBV20-1,TRBJ2-1,large,-,CSARATDPSNEQFF,TGCAGTGCTAGGGCGACAGACCCCAGCAATGAGCAGTTCTTC
TRBV20-1,TRBJ2-7,many,TRBD2,CSARGGTSGLYEQYF,TGCAGTGCTAGAGGTGGGACTAGCGGGCTATACGAGCAGTACTTC
TRBV30,TRBJ1-5,few,TRBD1,CAWSPGQGRQPQHF,TGTGCCTGGAGTCCGGGACAGGGAAGGCAGCCCCAGCATTTT
TRBV20-1,TRBJ1-2,many,TRBD1,CSASRGGAHGYTF,TGCAGTGCTAGTCGAGGGGGCGCGCATGGCTACACCTTC
TRBV5-1,TRBJ2-5,few,-,CASSQGAEFQETQYF,TGCGCCAGCAGCCAAGGGGCAGAATTCCAAGAGACCCAGTACTTC